These T cell receptor beta chains were read from a single sample in a study of blood T cell repertoires in COVID-19. Profiling relied on immunoSEQ multiplex PCR, and the TCRdb table lists in-frame clones only, not all of them. This table has over 35,000 clones, approximately 91% appearing once. The sequenced sample was peripheral blood. The receptors shown here come from a human donor in a cohort sampled during active COVID-19. Both conserved end residues are part of each CDR3. A D gene is named only where the DNA matches it firmly. A row's size may be missing; if present it is once, few, many or a size class.

j_gene,v_gene,abundance,d_gene,CDR3nt,CDR3aa
TRBJ2-3,TRBV10-3,once,TRBD2,TGTGCCATCACAGCGGGGGCCCCAGATACGCAGTATTTT,CAITAGAPDTQYF
TRBJ1-3,TRBV24-1,.,.,TGTGCCACCAGTGATTCAGTGGCCGGAAACACCATATATTTT,CATSDSVAGNTIYF
TRBJ2-3,TRBV18,.,TRBD2,TGTGCCAGCTCACCATTAGCGGGGGACACAGATACGCAGTATTTT,CASSPLAGDTDTQYF
TRBJ2-2,TRBV5-1,.,.,TGCGCCAGCAGCTTGGTAGAGGCCGGGGAGCTGTTTTTT,CASSLVEAGELFF
TRBJ2-7,TRBV29-1,.,TRBD2,TGCAGCGTTGAAGGGACTAGCGGGGGAGATTACTACGAGCAGTACTTC,CSVEGTSGGDYYEQYF
TRBJ1-1,TRBV19,.,TRBD1,TGTGCCAGTAGTATCGGGACAGGGGATTGGGACACTGAAGCTTTCTTT,CASSIGTGDWDTEAFF
TRBJ1-3,TRBV30,.,TRBD1,TGTGCCTGCGCCATACAGGGGGTAGTGGACACCATATATTTT,CACAIQGVVDTIYF
TRBJ1-4,TRBV18,.,.,TGTGCCAGCTCACCACCGAACGGGGATGAAAAACTGTTTTTT,CASSPPNGDEKLFF
TRBJ2-2,TRBV5-1,.,.,TGCGCCAGCACCGTCTTGTATGAGGGGGAGCTGTTTTTT,CASTVLYEGELFF
TRBJ1-2,TRBV7-9,.,.,TGTGCCAGCAGCTTAGCGCTAGCTGACTATGGCTACACCTTC,CASSLALADYGYTF
TRBJ2-3,TRBV19,.,.,TGTGCCAGTAGTTACGGAGGAGGGGGGGCCGCAGATACGCAGTATTTT,CASSYGGGGAADTQYF
TRBJ2-5,TRBV5-1,.,.,TGCGCCAGCAGCTTTCTAGGGGAAGAGACCCAGTACTTC,CASSFLGEETQYF
TRBJ1-2,TRBV27,.,.,TGTGCCAGCAGACATAAGGACAGCCGATATGGCTACACCTTC,CASRHKDSRYGYTF
TRBJ1-2,TRBV6-5,.,.,TGTGCCAGCTTTTCACCCAGGGCCAATGGCTACACCTTC,CASFSPRANGYTF
TRBJ1-5,TRBV6-5,.,TRBD1,TGTGCCAGCAGTTCGACAGGGGTCGGAGGACAGCCCCAGCATTTT,CASSSTGVGGQPQHF
TRBJ1-3,TRBV5-8,.,.,TGTGCCAGCAGCTTGGGGGGGGCTGGAAACACCATATATTTT,CASSLGGAGNTIYF
TRBJ1-6,TRBV6-1,.,TRBD1,TGTGCCAGCAGTGCAAGTACAGGGGGCGTGAATTCACCCCTCCACTTT,CASSASTGGVNSPLHF
TRBJ2-3,TRBV6-1,.,TRBD1,TGTGCCAGCAGTGAATGGGGACAGGGATCAAATACGCAGTATTTT,CASSEWGQGSNTQYF
TRBJ2-1,TRBV4-1,.,.,TGCGCCAGCAGCCAGCCGGGGATGCGGGGTGCCTACAATGAGCAGTTCTTC,CASSQPGMRGAYNEQFF
TRBJ1-1,TRBV6-5,.,.,TGTGCCAGCAAGGCCCTGACAGAGAACACTGAAGCTTTCTTT,CASKALTENTEAFF
TRBJ2-3,TRBV20-1,.,TRBD2,TGCAGTGCTAGTCCCCAAGGACTAGCGGAAAACACAGATACGCAGTATTTT,CSASPQGLAENTDTQYF
TRBJ1-4,TRBV13,few,TRBD1,TGTGCCAGCAGCTTAGGCCTACAACAGGGGGCAATGGAAAAACTGTTTTTT,CASSLGLQQGAMEKLFF
TRBJ2-7,TRBV27,.,TRBD2,TGTGCCAGCAGTTTCGCAAGGGGTTTAGGCGGGGGGGATCTCCTAGGCGAGCAGTACTTC,CASSFARGLGGGDLLGEQYF
TRBJ2-7,TRBV11-2,once,.,TGTGCCAGCAGCTTAGGGCTACCGACAGTCTACGAGCAGTACTTC,CASSLGLPTVYEQYF
TRBJ2-5,TRBV25-1,few,TRBD2,TGTGCCAGCAGTAGAGGGACTAGCGGGGGACCGGAAGAGACCCAGTACTTC,CASSRGTSGGPEETQYF
TRBJ2-7,TRBV6-1,few,.,TGTGCCAGCAGTGAAGCGGGAACAGGGAGCCCCTACGAGCAGTACTTC,CASSEAGTGSPYEQYF
TRBJ1-5,TRBV19,.,TRBD1,TGTGCCAGTAGGATGGGACAGGGGTATCAGCCCCAGCATTTT,CASRMGQGYQPQHF
TRBJ2-3,TRBV3-1/TRBV3-2,.,TRBD2,TGTGCCAGCAGCCATACTAGCGGGGGGGCATCCGATACGCAGTATTTT,CASSHTSGGASDTQYF
TRBJ1-2,TRBV19,.,TRBD1,TGTGCCAGTACCCCTCAGGGGGCGCCCAACTATGGCTACACCTTC,CASTPQGAPNYGYTF
TRBJ1-2,TRBV5-4,.,.,TGTGCCAGCAGCCCGACAGGAAACTATGGCTACACCTTC,CASSPTGNYGYTF
TRBJ1-2,TRBV20-1,.,.,TGCAGTGCTAGTTTAACAGGGAACGGCTATGGCTACACCTTC,CSASLTGNGYGYTF
TRBJ1-5,TRBV19,.,TRBD1,TGTGCCAGTAGGCCGGGACAGGGGGGCAATCAGCCCCAGCATTTT,CASRPGQGGNQPQHF
TRBJ1-5,TRBV29-1,few,TRBD1,TGCAGCGTCGCCCCGGGACAGGGGGCCAGTCAGCCCCAGCATTTT,CSVAPGQGASQPQHF
TRBJ2-2,TRBV21-1,.,.,TGTGCCAGCAGGGGGGACAGGGTGGATTGGGTTTTATTTTTCACCGGGGAGCTGTTTTTT,CASRGDRVDWVLFFTGELFF
TRBJ2-3,TRBV6-1,.,.,TGTGCCAGCAGTGAAGCGTGGGGCCAGATTAAAGATACGCAGTATTTT,CASSEAWGQIKDTQYF
TRBJ2-3,TRBV3-1/TRBV3-2,.,TRBD2,TGTGCCAGCAGCCAAGGCTTTTCAGGGACTAGCAACACAGATACGCAGTATTTT,CASSQGFSGTSNTDTQYF
TRBJ2-5,TRBV3-1/TRBV3-2,.,TRBD2,TGTGCCAGCAGCCCCCTAGGAGCGGGGGGGTCGGGAACCCAGTACTTC,CASSPLGAGGSGTQYF
TRBJ2-2,TRBV7-3,.,TRBD1,TGTGCCAGCAGCCCGACAGGGGGGGAGAACACCGGGGAGCTGTTTTTT,CASSPTGGENTGELFF